A selection of T cell receptor beta chains follows, all from one sample in a study of post-analysis software for immune sequencing data. Via MiXCR, TCRdb re-called the PCR reads, giving one row per CDR3 protein. The sample consists of about 430,000 distinct CDR3 sequences, 39% of them appearing once. The sample taken for sequencing was blood. The receptors were gathered from a girl aged 2 to 9 with multiple sclerosis. Both conserved end residues are part of each CDR3. The order of the fields is clone size, V gene, D gene, J gene, CDR3 DNA, CDR3 protein. A D gene is named only where the DNA matches it firmly. Clone size is stated in some rows and not others, as once, few, many or a class when expanded.

NA	TRBV6-1	NA	TRBJ2-7	TGTGCCAGCAGTGAATGGGGCCCGTTGAGGGGCCTCACCTACGAGCAGTACTTC	CASSEWGPLRGLTYEQYF
NA	TRBV10-2	NA	TRBJ2-4	TGCGCCAGCAGTGAGTGGTCAGGAAAAGCCAAAAACATTCAGTACTTC	CASSEWSGKAKNIQYF
NA	TRBV9	TRBD1	TRBJ2-1	TGTGCCAGCAGTGAGGGGACAGGGGCCTACAGTGAGCAGTTCTTC	CASSEGTGAYSEQFF
NA	TRBV9	TRBD1	TRBJ2-3	TGTGCCAGCAGCCCACACAGGGGGTTGACAGATACGCAGTATTTT	CASSPHRGLTDTQYF
once	TRBV3-1	NA	TRBJ1-1	TGTGCCAGCAGCCAAGGGGGTTGGACTGAAGCTTTCTTT	CASSQGGWTEAFF
NA	TRBV7-6	NA	TRBJ1-1	TGTGCCAGCAGCTTAGTACCCACGACAGGGAACACTGAAGCTTTCTTT	CASSLVPTTGNTEAFF
few	TRBV6-5	TRBD2	TRBJ2-7	TGTGCCAGCAGTTACCTGCTGACTAGCGGAACCTACGAGCAGTACTTC	CASSYLLTSGTYEQYF
NA	TRBV25-1	TRBD2	TRBJ2-1	TGTGCCAGCAGTGAGTTGACTAGCGGCCACTACAATGAGCAGTTCTTC	CASSELTSGHYNEQFF
NA	TRBV7-9	NA	TRBJ2-5	TGTGCCAGAGAACCGGGGCAAGAGACCCAGTACTTC	CAREPGQETQYF
NA	TRBV20-1	TRBD1	TRBJ2-3	TGCAGTGCTGGAAAGGACAGGGTTTCAGATACGCAGTATTTT	CSAGKDRVSDTQYF
NA	TRBV4-3	NA	TRBJ1-6	TGCGCCAGCAGCCAAGAAACCGGCAGGGGTTATTCACCCCTCCACTTT	CASSQETGRGYSPLHF
NA	TRBV3-1	NA	TRBJ2-5	TGTGCCAGCAGTAACAGGTTGGGAGAGACCCAGTACTTC	CASSNRLGETQYF
NA	TRBV3-1	NA	TRBJ2-5	TGTGCCAGCAGCCCTTGGACGGCTAACCAAGAGACCCAGTACTTC	CASSPWTANQETQYF
NA	TRBV6-5	NA	TRBJ1-2	TGTGCCAGCAGTTCGGGGATTTATGGCTACACCTTC	CASSSGIYGYTF
few	TRBV6-5	TRBD1	TRBJ2-1	TGTGCCAGCAGTGACGGACAGGGGGTTCGGCATGAGCAGTTCTTC	CASSDGQGVRHEQFF
NA	TRBV2	NA	TRBJ1-4	TGTGCCAGCACGGACACAATAAATGAAAAACTGTTTTTT	CASTDTINEKLFF
NA	TRBV5-6	NA	TRBJ2-7	TGTGCCAGCAGCTTAGATGAGGGATCCTACGAGCAGTACTTC	CASSLDEGSYEQYF
NA	TRBV7-2	NA	TRBJ2-7	TGTGCCAGCACTGATCCTTGGGGGTCCTACGAGCAGTACTTC	CASTDPWGSYEQYF
NA	TRBV11-2	TRBD2	TRBJ2-5	TGTGCCAGCAGCCATACTCTAGCGGGGATTGGTGAGACCCAGTACTTC	CASSHTLAGIGETQYF